The clone carrying this T cell receptor beta chain was counted a few times. RNA served as the template for amplifying TCR beta CDR3 regions. First-round RT-PCR employed HTBI primers, with a second-round multiplex PCR after it. MiXCR, applied by TCRdb to the multiplex PCR reads, yields one record per CDR3 protein. The table shows around 590,000 distinct CDR3 sequences, with 39% occurring only once. The data originate from a study of Graves' ophthalmopathy and Graves' hyperthyroidism. CDR3 length: 15 residues. V trimming: 5 bases; J trimming: 3 bases; junction bases outside the gene matches: 8. Material for sequencing was peripheral blood or thyroid tissue (not recorded which). The rearrangement links TRBV12-3 or TRBV12-4 to TRBJ2-7, with TRBD2 identical over 9 bases. This receptor was taken from an adult man with Graves' hyperthyroidism. This CDR3 is CASSRLAGPYYEQYF. The CDR3 DNA reads as TGTGCCAGCAGTAGGCTAGCGGGACCCTACTACGAGCAGTACTTC.